This T cell receptor (beta chain) emerged from a study of graft-versus-host responses after intestinal transplantation. Sequenced by immunoSEQ multiplex PCR; TCRdb stores in-frame clones only, minus some. The table has more than 13,000 clones, just under 70% seen once; the top ten hold approximately 23%. Both intraepithelial and lamina propria lymphocytes were released by processing graft tissue. Trimming took off 5 bases at V and 6 bases at J, with 17 bases between the two ends. Germline V gene sequence: CDR1 SGHTA, CDR2 FQGNSA. This CDR3 contains 15 residues. The chain uses TRBV7-2 and TRBJ2-1, with D uncertain. The TCR was taken from a human patient who received an intestinal transplant, so some T cells may come from the graft donor. The sequenced sample was ileum tissue, obtained about 680 days after intestinal transplantation. The CDR3 here is CASSPTLVGLNEQFF. The CDR3 DNA sequence: TGTGCCAGCAGCCCGACCCTGGTAGGGCTCAATGAGCAGTTCTTC. Full variable domain (remainder filled in from reference TRBV7-2 and TRBJ2-1): GAGVSQSPSNKVTEKGKDVELRCDPISGHTALYWYRQSLGQGLEFLIYFQGNSAPDKSGLPSDRFSAERTGGSVSTLTIQRTQQEDSAVYLCASSPTLVGLNEQFFGPGTRLTVL.